The 2 T cell receptor beta chains below all came from one sample that was sequenced in a study of regulatory T cells in long-lasting Graves disease. The authors built TCR beta libraries using iRepertoire HTBI primers and Arm-PCR of CDR3 regions. One entry per CDR3 protein results from TCRdb running MiXCR on the multiplex PCR reads. Of around 450,000 distinct CDR3 sequences in the sample, around 16% were seen once. Time point noted: newly diagnosed GD, antithyroid drugs for less than 3 months. PBMC-derived RNA was used for the TCR library. These sequences were also reported in another study, on T cells in Graves' hyperthyroidism and ophthalmopathy.

The sequences come from peripheral blood mononuclear cells (PBMCs), collected at new diagnosis, from a patient treated with antithyroid drugs. The receptors shown here come from a man between 35 and 55 years old with Graves disease.

This clonotype was seen a handful of times. The chain recombines TRBV7-9 with TRBJ2-1, with D possibly being TRBD2 (5 bases). The CDR3 contains 15 residues. V was shortened by 5 bases and J by 6 bases, with 17 bases between the two germline ends. Germline values: CDR1 SEHNR, CDR2 FQNEAQ (reference sequence). CDR3 sequence: CASSNPSTAGNEQFF. The CDR3 DNA sequence: TGTGCCAGCAGCAACCCTTCCACGGCGGGCAATGAGCAGTTCTTC.

The genes are TRBV6-1 and TRBJ1-2; possible D gene TRBD1, 5 bases. The CDR3 spans 14 residues. Germline V gene lookup returns CDR1 MNHNS and CDR2 SASEGT. V lost 6 bases and J 4 bases, leaving 15 bases between the germline ends. The CDR3 nucleotides are TGTGCCAGCAGCCAAGATCGGGGGAGCTATGGCTACACCTTC. This encodes CASSQDRGSYGYTF.